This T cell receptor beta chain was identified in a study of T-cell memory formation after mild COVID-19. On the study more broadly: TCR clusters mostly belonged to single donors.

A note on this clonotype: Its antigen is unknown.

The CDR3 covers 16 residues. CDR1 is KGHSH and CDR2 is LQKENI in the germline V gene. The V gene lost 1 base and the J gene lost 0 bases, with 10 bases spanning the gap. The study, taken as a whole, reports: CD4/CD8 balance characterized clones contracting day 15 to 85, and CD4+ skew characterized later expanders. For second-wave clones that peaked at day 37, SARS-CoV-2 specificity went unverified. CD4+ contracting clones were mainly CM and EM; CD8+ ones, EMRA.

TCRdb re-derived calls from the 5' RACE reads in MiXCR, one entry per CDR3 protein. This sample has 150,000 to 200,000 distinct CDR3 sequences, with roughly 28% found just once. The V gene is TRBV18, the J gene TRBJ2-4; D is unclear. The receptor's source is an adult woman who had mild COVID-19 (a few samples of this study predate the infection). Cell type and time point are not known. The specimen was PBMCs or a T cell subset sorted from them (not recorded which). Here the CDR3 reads CASSPQGILAKNIQYF. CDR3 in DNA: TGTGCCAGCTCACCACAGGGCATCCTAGCCAAAAACATTCAGTACTTC. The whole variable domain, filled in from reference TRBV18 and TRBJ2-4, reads NAGVMQNPRHLVRRRGQEARLRCSPMKGHSHVYWYRQLPEEGLKFMVYLQKENIIDESGMPKERFSAEFPKEGPSILRIQQVVRGDSAAYFCASSPQGILAKNIQYFGAGTRLSVL.